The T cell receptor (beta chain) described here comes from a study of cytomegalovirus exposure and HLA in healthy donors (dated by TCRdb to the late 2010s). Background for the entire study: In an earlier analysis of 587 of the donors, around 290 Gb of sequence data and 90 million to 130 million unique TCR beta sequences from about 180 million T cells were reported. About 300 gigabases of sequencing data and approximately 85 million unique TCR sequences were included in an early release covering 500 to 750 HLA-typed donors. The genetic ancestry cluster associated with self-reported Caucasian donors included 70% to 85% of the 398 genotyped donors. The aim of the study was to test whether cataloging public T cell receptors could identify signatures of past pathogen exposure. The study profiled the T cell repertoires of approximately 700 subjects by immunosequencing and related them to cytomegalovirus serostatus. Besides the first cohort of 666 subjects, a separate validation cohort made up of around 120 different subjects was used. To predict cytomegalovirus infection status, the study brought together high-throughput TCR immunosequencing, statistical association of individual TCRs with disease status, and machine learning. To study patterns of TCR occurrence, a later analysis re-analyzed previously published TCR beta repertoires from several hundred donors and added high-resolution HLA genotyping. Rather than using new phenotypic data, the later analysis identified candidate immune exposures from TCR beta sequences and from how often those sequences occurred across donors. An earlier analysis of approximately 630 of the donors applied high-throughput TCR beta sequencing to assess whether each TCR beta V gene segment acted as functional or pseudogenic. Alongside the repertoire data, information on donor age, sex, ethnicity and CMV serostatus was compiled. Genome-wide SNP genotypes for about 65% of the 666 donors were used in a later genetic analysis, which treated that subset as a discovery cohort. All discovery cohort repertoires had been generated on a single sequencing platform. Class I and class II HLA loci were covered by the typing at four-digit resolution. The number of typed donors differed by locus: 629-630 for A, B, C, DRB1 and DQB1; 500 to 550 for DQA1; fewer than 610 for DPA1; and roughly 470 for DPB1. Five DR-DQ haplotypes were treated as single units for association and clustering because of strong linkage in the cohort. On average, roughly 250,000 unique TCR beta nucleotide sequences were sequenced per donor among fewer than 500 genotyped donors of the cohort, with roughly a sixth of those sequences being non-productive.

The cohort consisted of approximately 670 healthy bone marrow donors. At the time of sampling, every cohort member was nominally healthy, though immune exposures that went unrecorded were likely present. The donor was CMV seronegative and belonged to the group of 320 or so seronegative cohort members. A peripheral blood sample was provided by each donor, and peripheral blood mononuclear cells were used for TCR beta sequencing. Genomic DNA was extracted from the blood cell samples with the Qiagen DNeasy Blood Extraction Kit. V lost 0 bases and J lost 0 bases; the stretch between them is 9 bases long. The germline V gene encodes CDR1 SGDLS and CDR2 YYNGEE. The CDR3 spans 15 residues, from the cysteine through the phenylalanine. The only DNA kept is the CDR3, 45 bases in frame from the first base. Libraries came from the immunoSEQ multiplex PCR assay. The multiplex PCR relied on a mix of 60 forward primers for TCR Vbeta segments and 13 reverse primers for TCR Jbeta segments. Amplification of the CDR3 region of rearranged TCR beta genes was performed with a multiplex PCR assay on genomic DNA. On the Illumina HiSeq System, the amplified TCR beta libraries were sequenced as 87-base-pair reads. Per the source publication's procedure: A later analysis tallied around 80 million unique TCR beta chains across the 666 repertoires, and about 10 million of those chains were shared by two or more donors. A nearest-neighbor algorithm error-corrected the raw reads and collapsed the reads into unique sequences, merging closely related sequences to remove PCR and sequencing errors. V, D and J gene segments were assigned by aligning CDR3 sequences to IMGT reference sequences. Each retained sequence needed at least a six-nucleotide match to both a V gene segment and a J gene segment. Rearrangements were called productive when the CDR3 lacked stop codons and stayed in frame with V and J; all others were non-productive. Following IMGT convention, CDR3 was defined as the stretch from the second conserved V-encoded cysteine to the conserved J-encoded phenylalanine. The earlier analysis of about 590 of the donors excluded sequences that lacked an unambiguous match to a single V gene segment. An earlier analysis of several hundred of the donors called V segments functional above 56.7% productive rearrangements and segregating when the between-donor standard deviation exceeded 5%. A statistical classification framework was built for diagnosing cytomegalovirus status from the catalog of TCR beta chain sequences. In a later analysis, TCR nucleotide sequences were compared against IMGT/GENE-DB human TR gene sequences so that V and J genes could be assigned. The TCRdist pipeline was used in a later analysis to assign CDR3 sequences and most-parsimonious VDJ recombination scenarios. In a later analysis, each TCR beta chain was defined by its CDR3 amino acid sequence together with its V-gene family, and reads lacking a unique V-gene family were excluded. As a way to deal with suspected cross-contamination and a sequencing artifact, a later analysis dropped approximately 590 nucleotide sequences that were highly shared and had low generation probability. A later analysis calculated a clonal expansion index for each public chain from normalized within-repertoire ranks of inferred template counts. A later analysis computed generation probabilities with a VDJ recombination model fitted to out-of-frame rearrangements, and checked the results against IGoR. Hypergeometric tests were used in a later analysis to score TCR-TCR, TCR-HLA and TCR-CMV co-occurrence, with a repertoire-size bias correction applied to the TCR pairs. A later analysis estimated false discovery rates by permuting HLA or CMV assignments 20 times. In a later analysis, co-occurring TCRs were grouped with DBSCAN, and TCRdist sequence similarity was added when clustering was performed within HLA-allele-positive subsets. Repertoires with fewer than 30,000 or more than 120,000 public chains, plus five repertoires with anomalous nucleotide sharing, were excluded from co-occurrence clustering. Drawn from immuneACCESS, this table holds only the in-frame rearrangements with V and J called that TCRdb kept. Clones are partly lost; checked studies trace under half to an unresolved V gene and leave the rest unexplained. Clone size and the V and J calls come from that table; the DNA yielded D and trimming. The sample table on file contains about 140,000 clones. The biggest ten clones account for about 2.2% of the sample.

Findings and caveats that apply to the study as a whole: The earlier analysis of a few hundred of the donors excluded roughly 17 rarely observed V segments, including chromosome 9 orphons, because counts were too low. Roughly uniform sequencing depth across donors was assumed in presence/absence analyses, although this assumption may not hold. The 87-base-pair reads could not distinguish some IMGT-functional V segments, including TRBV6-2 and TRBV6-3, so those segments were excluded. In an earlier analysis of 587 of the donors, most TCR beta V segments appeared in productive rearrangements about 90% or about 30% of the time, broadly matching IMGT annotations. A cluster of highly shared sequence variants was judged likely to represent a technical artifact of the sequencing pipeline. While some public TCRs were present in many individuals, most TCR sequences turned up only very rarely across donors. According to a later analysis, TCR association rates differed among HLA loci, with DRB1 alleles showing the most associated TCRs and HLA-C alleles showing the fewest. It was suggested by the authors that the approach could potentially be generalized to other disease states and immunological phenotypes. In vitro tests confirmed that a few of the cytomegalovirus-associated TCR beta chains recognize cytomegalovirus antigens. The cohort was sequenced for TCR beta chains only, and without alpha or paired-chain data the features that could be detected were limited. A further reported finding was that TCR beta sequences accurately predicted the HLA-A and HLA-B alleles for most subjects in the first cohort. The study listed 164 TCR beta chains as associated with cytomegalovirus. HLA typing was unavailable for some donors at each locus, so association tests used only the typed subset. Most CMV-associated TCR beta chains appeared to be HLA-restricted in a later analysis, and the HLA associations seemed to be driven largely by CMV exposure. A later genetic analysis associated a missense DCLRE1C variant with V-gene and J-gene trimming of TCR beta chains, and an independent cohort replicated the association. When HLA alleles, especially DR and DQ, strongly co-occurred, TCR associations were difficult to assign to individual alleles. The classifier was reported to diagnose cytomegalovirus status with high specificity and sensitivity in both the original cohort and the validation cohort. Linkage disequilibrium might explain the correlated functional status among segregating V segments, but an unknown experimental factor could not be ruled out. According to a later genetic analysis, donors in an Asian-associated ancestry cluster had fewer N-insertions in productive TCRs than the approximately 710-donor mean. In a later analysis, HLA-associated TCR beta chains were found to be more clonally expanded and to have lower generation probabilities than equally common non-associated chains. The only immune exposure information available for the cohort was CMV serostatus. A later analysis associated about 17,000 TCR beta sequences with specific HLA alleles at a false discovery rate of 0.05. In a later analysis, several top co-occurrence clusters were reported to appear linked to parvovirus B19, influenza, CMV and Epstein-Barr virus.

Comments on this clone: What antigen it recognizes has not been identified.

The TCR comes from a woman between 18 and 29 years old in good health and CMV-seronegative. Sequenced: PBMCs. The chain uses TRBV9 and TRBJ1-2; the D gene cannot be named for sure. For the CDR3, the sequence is CASSVGVSANYGYTF. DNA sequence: TGTGCCAGCAGCGTAGGCGTCAGCGCTAACTATGGCTACACCTTC.